Below, 21 T cell receptor beta chains from the same sample are listed, as sequenced in a study of OX40 agonist ivuxolimab in advanced cancers. Assay used: immunoSEQ multiplex PCR; TCRdb lists only in-frame clones, some missing. The table lists around 70,000 clones, just over 85% of them singletons, with 2.5% to 3% in the top ten. This specimen consisted of CD4+ or CD8+ T cells sorted from blood, obtained in a trial of the OX40 agonist ivuxolimab. These receptors came from an adult with an advanced solid tumor such as melanoma, head and neck, liver or kidney cancer.

The genes are TRBV28 and TRBJ1-5; D is unresolved. The CDR3 contains 13 residues. The V gene's germline CDR1 is MDHEN and CDR2 SYDVKM. V lost 6 bases to trimming and J lost 3 bases, with 9 bases between them. This CDR3 reads CASSSSNNQPQHF. The CDR3 DNA is TGTGCCAGCAGCTCGTCCAACAATCAGCCCCAGCATTTT.

The chain employs TRBV1 and TRBJ2-1; the listed D gene, TRBD1, was not tested against the DNA. TRBV1 is noted as a pseudogene. CDR3 length: 15 amino acids. The CDR3 is CTSSPHRDSYNEQFF. CDR3 bases: TGCACCAGCAGCCCACACAGGGATTCCTACAATGAGCAGTTCTTC.

This chain joins TRBV28 and TRBJ2-5; 8 nucleotides line up with TRBD1. Trimming removed 4 bases from V and 2 bases from J; junction bases left unmatched: 3. CDR3 length: 14 residues. Germline-derived CDR1 and CDR2 are MDHEN and SYDVKM. Here the CDR3 DNA reads TGTGCCAGCAGTTCGGGACAGGCTCAAGAGACCCAGTACTTC. Its protein product is CASSSGQAQETQYF.

This chain connects TRBV5-6 to TRBJ2-2; D possibly corresponds to TRBD1 (5 bases). Between the trimmed V and J ends, which lost 1 base and 4 bases, there was a span of 11 bases. The germline CDR1 and CDR2 sequences are SGHDT and YYEEEE. The CDR3 totals 15 residues. The CDR3, as DNA: TGTGCCAGCAGCTTGAACAGGCTGGTCACCGGGGAGCTGTTTTTT. Translation: CASSLNRLVTGELFF.

This chain connects TRBV5-1 to TRBJ2-7, with D perhaps matching TRBD1 (5 bases). The CDR3 has 16 residues. The V gene's germline CDR1 is SGHRS and CDR2 YFSETQ. V lost 0 bases to trimming and J lost 1 base, with 14 bases between them. The CDR3 DNA sequence: TGCGCCAGCAGCTTGGCTAGGGGTATCTTTTCCTACGAGCAGTACTTC. As protein: CASSLARGIFSYEQYF.

This chain uses TRBV10-3 with TRBJ1-1; 7 nucleotides agree with TRBD1. J lost 2 bases, V lost 6 bases, and 9 bases had no gene match. The germline CDR1 and CDR2 sequences are ENHRY and SYGVKD. The CDR3 covers 15 residues. As DNA, the CDR3 is TGTGCCATCAGGACCGGACAGGAGGGTAACACTGAAGCTTTCTTT. Its protein product is CAIRTGQEGNTEAFF.

This chain connects TRBV28 to TRBJ1-2; D remains unclear. Trimming left V 8 bases short and J 5 bases short, with 12 bases between. CDR3 length equals 12 residues. CDR1 and CDR2 from the germline V gene are MDHEN and SYDVKM. In nucleotides, the CDR3 is TGTGCCAGCCAAACCAACAAATATGGCTACACCTTC. Its protein product is CASQTNKYGYTF.

This clone was found once. The chain is built from TRBV5-4 and TRBJ1-1; 7 bases line up with TRBD1. Germline-derived CDR1 and CDR2 are SGHNT and YYREEE (reference sequence). The CDR3 totals 15 residues. V was clipped by 4 bases and J by 6 bases; unmatched bases: 12. The CDR3 here is CASSPRQGVQSEAFF. The CDR3 DNA reads as TGTGCCAGCAGCCCAAGACAGGGAGTGCAATCTGAAGCTTTCTTT.

V gene TRBV29-1 combines with J gene TRBJ2-6; D may match TRBD1 or TRBD2 (5 bases each). The CDR3 runs 15 residues. Trimming removed 4 bases from V and 4 bases from J, with 14 bases in between. Germline lookup yields CDR1 SQVTM and CDR2 ANQGSEA. The CDR3 spells CSVGDGARGANVLTF. CDR3 in DNA: TGCAGCGTTGGCGACGGGGCGCGGGGGGCCAACGTCCTGACTTTC.

The chain employs TRBV2 and TRBJ1-6; 9 positions match TRBD1. The CDR3 length is 15 residues. From germline, CDR1 is SNHLY and CDR2 FYNNEI. Germline trimming cut 4 bases from V and 9 bases from J; bases unmatched to any gene: 7. The CDR3 sequence: CASSAQDRGSSPLHF. The CDR3 DNA follows: TGTGCCAGCAGTGCCCAGGACAGGGGAAGTTCACCCCTCCACTTT.

V and J are TRBV1 and TRBJ1-5. TRBV1 is reported as a pseudogene. The CDR3 has 13 residues. CDR3 loop: CTSTGRNNQPQHF. The DNA of the CDR3 is TGCACCAGTACCGGACGGAACAATCAGCCCCAGCATTTT.

This chain's CDR3 is CASRFSKTSGEDTQYF. The CDR3 DNA is TGTGCAAGTCGCTTCAGTAAGACTAGCGGGGAGGATACGCAGTATTTT. J is TRBJ2-3 and V is TRBV12-2; TRBD2 is the table's D call and was not checked against the DNA. TRBV12-2 is a pseudogene. The CDR3 loop spans 16 amino acids.

The rearrangement uses TRBV6-1 and TRBJ1-6; 9 bases align to TRBD1. Trimming at V came to 6 bases and at J to 8 bases, leaving 8 bases not matched to a gene. This CDR3 has 15 amino acids. Per germline, CDR1 MNHNS and CDR2 SASEGT. The CDR3 DNA sequence: TGTGCCAGCAGACCGACAGGGGGTAAAGATTCACCCCTCCACTTT. Encoded protein: CASRPTGGKDSPLHF.

This clone was counted only a few times. The V call is TRBV6-5, the J call TRBJ2-2; no firm D call. Trimming took 5 bases from V and 3 from J, leaving 10 bases between them. CDR1 is MNHEY, CDR2 SVGAGI, per germline. The CDR3 length is 14 residues. Written as DNA, the CDR3 is TGTGCCAGCAGTAGATCCGGCGACACCGGGGAGCTGTTTTTT. This gives the protein CASSRSGDTGELFF.

J is TRBJ2-2 and V is TRBV7-8; 9 bases are a match to TRBD1. J lost 4 bases, V lost 8 bases, and 11 bases had no gene match. Looked up from germline, CDR1 is SGHVS and CDR2 is FQNEAQ. The CDR3 extends over 16 amino acids. In DNA, the CDR3 is TGTGCCAGCTTCATGGCCGGGACAGGGACCACCGGGGAGCTGTTTTTT. Its protein product is CASFMAGTGTTGELFF.

The V call is TRBV6-6, the J call TRBJ2-3, with TRBD2 matching over 8 bases. The junction had 7 bases not matched to a gene; V was cut back by 10 bases and J by 4 bases. The germline CDR1 and CDR2 sequences are MNHNY and SVGAGI (reference sequence). The CDR3 contains 13 residues. In nucleotides, the CDR3 is TGTGCCATCCGGCCAGCGGGAGCAGATACGCAGTATTTT. Protein: CAIRPAGADTQYF.

This clone has a single count. V is TRBV5-1 and J is TRBJ2-7, with 11 nucleotides matching TRBD1. The CDR3 is 15 amino acids. Germline values: CDR1 SGHRS, CDR2 YFSETQ. V lost 2 bases and J lost 0; bases outside the gene matches: 1. The CDR3, as DNA: TGCGCCAGCAGCTTTGGGACAGGGGGCTCCTACGAGCAGTACTTC. It translates to CASSFGTGGSYEQYF.

The gene calls are TRBV19 and TRBJ2-2, with a tentative D call TRBD1 (5 bases). CDR3 length: 14 amino acids. The V gene's germline CDR1 is LNHDA and CDR2 SQIVND (reference sequence). The germline V and J ends were trimmed by 7 bases and 4 bases, with 13 bases remaining between them. The CDR3 DNA sequence: TGTGCCAGTAAGGGCGCAGGGATCACCGGGGAGCTGTTTTTT. This codes for CASKGAGITGELFF.

J is TRBJ1-2 and V is TRBV7-2; D is ambiguous. There are 14 residues in the CDR3. Trimming stripped 5 bases from V and 2 bases from J, with 12 bases between. The germline V gene has CDR1 SGHTA and CDR2 FQGNSA. In nucleotides, the CDR3 is TGTGCCAGCAGCCGTGACGGATTCAACTATGGCTACACCTTC. It specifies CASSRDGFNYGYTF.

J is TRBJ2-5 and V is TRBV5-1, with 9 positions matching TRBD1. The germline CDR1 and CDR2 sequences are SGHRS and YFSETQ. V trimming: 3 bases; J trimming: 2 bases; junction bases outside the gene matches: 5. The CDR3 length is 15 residues. CDR3 sequence: CASSSGQGMQETQYF. DNA for the CDR3: TGCGCCAGCAGCTCGGGACAGGGCATGCAAGAGACCCAGTACTTC. The whole variable domain, filled in from reference TRBV5-1 and TRBJ2-5, reads KAGVTQTPRYLIKTRGQQVTLSCSPISGHRSVSWYQQTPGQGLQFLFEYFSETQRNKGNFPGRFSGRQFSNSRSEMNVSTLELGDSALYLCASSSGQGMQETQYFGPGTRLLVL.

The CDR3 nucleotides read TGTGCCAGCAGCTTAGGGGCCGGGACGTCCCAAGAGACCCAGTACTTC. Encoded protein: CASSLGAGTSQETQYF. The genes are TRBV7-9 and TRBJ2-5, with D perhaps TRBD1 or TRBD2 (5 bases each). Trimming removed 1 base from V and 1 base from J, with 13 bases in between. The length of the CDR3 is 16 residues. Germline V gene lookup returns CDR1 SEHNR and CDR2 FQNEAQ (reference sequence).